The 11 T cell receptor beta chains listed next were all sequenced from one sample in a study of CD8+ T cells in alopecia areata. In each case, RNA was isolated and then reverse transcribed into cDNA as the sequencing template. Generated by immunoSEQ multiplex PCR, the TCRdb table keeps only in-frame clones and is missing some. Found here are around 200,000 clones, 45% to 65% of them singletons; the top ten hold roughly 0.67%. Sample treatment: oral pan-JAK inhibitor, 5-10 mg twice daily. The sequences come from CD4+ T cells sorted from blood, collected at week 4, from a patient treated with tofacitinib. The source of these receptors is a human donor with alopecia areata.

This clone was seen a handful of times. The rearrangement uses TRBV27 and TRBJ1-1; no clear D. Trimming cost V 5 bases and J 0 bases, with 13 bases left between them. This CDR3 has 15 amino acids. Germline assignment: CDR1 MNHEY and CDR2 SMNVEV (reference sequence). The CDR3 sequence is CASSLLPRLNTEAFF. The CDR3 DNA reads TGTGCCAGCAGTCTATTACCTCGGCTGAACACTGAAGCTTTCTTT.

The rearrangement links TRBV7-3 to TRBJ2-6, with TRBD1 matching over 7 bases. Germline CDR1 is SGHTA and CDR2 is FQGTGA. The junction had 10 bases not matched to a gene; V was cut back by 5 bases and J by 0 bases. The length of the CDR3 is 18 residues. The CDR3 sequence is CASSQRSEGASGANVLTF. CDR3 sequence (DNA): TGTGCCAGCAGCCAGAGATCAGAGGGGGCCTCTGGGGCCAACGTCCTGACTTTC. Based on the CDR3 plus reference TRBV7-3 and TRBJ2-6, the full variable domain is GAGVSQTPSNKVTEKGKYVELRCDPISGHTALYWYRQSLGQGPEFLIYFQGTGAADDSGLPNDRFFAVRPEGSVSTLKIQRTERGDSAVYLCASSQRSEGASGANVLTFGAGSRLTVL.

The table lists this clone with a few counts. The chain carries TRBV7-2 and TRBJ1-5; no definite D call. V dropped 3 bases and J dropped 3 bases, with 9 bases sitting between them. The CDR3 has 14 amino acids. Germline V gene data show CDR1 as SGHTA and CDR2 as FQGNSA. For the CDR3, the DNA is TGTGCCAGCAGCTTTGGGCAGATCAATCAGCCCCAGCATTTT. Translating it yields CASSFGQINQPQHF. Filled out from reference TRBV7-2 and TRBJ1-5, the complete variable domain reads GAGVSQSPSNKVTEKGKDVELRCDPISGHTALYWYRQSLGQGLEFLIYFQGNSAPDKSGLPSDRFSAERTGGSVSTLTIQRTQQEDSAVYLCASSFGQINQPQHFGDGTRLSIL.

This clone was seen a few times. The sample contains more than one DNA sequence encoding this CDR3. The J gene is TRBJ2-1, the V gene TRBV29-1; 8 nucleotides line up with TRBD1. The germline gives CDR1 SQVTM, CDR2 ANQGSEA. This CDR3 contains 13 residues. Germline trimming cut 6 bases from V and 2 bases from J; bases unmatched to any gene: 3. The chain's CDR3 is CSVDRGTYNEQFF. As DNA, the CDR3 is TGCAGCGTAGACAGGGGTACCTACAATGAGCAGTTCTTC.

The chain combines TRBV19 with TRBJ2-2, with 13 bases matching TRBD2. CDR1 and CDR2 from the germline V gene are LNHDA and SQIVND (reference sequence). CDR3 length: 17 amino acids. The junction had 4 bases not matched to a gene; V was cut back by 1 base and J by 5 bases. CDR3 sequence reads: CASSIGGLAGRTGELFF. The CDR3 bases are TGTGCCAGTAGTATAGGGGGACTAGCGGGACGGACCGGGGAGCTGTTTTTT.

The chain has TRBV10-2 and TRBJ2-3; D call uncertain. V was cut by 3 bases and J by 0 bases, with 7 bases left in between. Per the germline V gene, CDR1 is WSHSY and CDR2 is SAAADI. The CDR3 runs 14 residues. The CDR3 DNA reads TGCGCCAGCAGTGAACGAGCTAGCACAGATACGCAGTATTTT. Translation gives CASSERASTDTQYF.

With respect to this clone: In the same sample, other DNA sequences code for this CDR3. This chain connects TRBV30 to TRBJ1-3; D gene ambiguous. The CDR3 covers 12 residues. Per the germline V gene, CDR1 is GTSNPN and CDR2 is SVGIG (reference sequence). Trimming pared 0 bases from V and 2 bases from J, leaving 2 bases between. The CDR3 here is CAWSVTGNTIYF. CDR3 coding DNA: TGTGCCTGGAGTGTAACTGGAAACACCATATATTTT.

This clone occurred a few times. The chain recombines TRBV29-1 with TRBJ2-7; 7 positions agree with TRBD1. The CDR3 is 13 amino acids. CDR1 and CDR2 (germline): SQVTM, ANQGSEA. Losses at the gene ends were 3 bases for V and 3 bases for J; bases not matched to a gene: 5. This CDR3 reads CSVESAGGYEQYF. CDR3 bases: TGCAGCGTTGAGTCTGCAGGGGGCTACGAGCAGTACTTC.

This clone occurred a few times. This CDR3 is CSVEAARTDTQYF. CDR3 in DNA: TGCAGCGTTGAGGCGGCTAGAACAGATACGCAGTATTTT. The chain links TRBV29-1 to TRBJ2-3; D gene unclear. The CDR3 spans 13 residues. The V and J ends lost 3 bases and 3 bases respectively, with 10 bases between them. Germline CDR1 is SQVTM and CDR2 is ANQGSEA.

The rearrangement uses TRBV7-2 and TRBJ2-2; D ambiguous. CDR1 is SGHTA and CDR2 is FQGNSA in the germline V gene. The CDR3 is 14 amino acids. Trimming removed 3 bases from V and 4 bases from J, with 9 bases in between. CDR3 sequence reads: CASSLWVGTGELFF. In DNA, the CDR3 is TGTGCCAGCAGCTTGTGGGTGGGCACCGGGGAGCTGTTTTTT.

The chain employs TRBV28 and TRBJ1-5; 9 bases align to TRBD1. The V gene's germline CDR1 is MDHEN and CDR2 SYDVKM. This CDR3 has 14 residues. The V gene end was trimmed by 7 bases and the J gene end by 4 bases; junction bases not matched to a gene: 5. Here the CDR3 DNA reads TGTGCCAGCAAATCCGGGACAGGGAATCAGCCCCAGCATTTT. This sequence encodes CASKSGTGNQPQHF.